Given below is one T cell receptor (beta chain) in context. Its specificity is unknown. One entry per CDR3 protein, called by TCRdb with MiXCR from the 5' RACE reads. This repertoire shows 800,000 to 900,000 distinct CDR3 sequences, around 11% found once; its top ten account for approximately 0.51%. This sample stems from a study of CD8 T cells in ankylosing spondylitis. Study-wide results and limits: Characteristic, it appeared, of ankylosing spondylitis blood was a TCR beta motif of roughly eight highly homologous variants. Significant enrichment of disease-linked clones was reportedly seen in matched ankylosing spondylitis synovial fluid.

This clonotype originated in a male donor with ankylosing spondylitis. The material sequenced was blood, either unsorted or a sorted T cell fraction (not recorded which).

The CDR3 nucleotides read TGTGCCAGCAGCTCTAGAGGGAGGCGTCAGACCCAGTACTTC. It specifies CASSSRGRRQTQYF. V usage is TRBV7-9 and J usage is TRBJ2-5; possibly TRBD2 for D (6 bases). CDR1 is SEHNR, CDR2 FQNEAQ, per germline (reference sequence). V dropped 4 bases and J dropped 6 bases, with 15 bases sitting between them. The CDR3 is made up of 14 amino acids. Looking up the rest from reference TRBV7-9 and TRBJ2-5 gives the full variable domain: DTGVSQNPRHKITKRGQNVTFRCDPISEHNRLYWYRQTLGQGPEFLTYFQNEAQLEKSRLLSDRFSAERPKGSFSTLEIQRTEQGDSAMYLCASSSRGRRQTQYFGPGTRLLVL.